What follows are 13 T cell receptor beta chains derived from one specimen sequenced in a study of blood T cell repertoires in COVID-19. Libraries were prepared by immunoSEQ multiplex PCR; TCRdb keeps only in-frame clonotypes and omits some of them. This repertoire shows 95,000 to 150,000 clones, 90% found once; its top ten account for approximately 3.9%. The sample taken for sequencing was peripheral blood. The receptors were gathered from a woman between 55 and 75 years old with COVID-19, enrolled during active disease.

V usage is TRBV5-1 and J usage is TRBJ1-1, with 7 bases matching TRBD1. The CDR3 extends over 18 amino acids. The junction had 11 bases not matched to a gene; V was cut back by 0 bases and J by 0 bases. Germline V gene sequence: CDR1 SGHRS, CDR2 YFSETQ. This CDR3 is CASSLDRQGSPMNTEAFF. In DNA form, the CDR3 reads TGCGCCAGCAGCTTGGACCGACAGGGAAGTCCTATGAACACTGAAGCTTTCTTT.

The V and J genes are TRBV6-6 and TRBJ2-3; tentatively, D is TRBD2 (6 bases). Looked up from germline, CDR1 is MNHNY and CDR2 is SVGAGI (reference sequence). The CDR3 sequence is 15 residues long. V lost 0 bases, J lost 14 bases, and 21 bases lay in between. CDR3: CASSYSGSGRTMGYF. The DNA for the CDR3 is TGTGCCAGCAGTTACTCGGGGTCGGGGAGGACCATGGGGTATTTT.

V usage is TRBV6-5 and J usage is TRBJ1-3; D may be TRBD1 (5 bases). Germline V gene lookup returns CDR1 MNHEY and CDR2 SVGAGI. Between the trimmed V and J ends, which lost 10 bases and 1 base, there was a span of 17 bases. This CDR3 contains 15 residues. The chain's CDR3 is CATGSGDRSGNTIYF. The CDR3 DNA follows: TGTGCCACCGGGAGCGGTGACAGATCTGGAAACACCATATATTTT.

The rearrangement uses TRBV27 and TRBJ1-6; 7 bases align to TRBD1. Trimming cost V 9 bases and J 5 bases; bases outside gene matches: 7. Germline CDR1 is MNHEY and CDR2 is SMNVEV (reference sequence). The CDR3 covers 14 residues. The CDR3 is CASWPGQHNSPLHF. CDR3 coding DNA: TGTGCCAGTTGGCCGGGACAGCATAATTCACCCCTCCACTTT.

The rearrangement uses TRBV4-2 and TRBJ2-1; 8 bases are a match to TRBD1. V lost 0 bases, J lost 5 bases, and 6 bases stayed unmatched. Germline V gene lookup returns CDR1 LGHNA and CDR2 YNFKEQ. The CDR3 has 16 residues. The CDR3: CASSQEGQGAHNEQFF. The DNA for the CDR3 is TGTGCCAGCAGCCAAGAGGGGCAGGGGGCGCACAATGAGCAGTTCTTC.

This clone showed up just once. This chain connects TRBV6-5 to TRBJ2-1; 8 nucleotides line up with TRBD1. The CDR3 consists of 13 residues. Germline V gene data show CDR1 as MNHEY and CDR2 as SVGAGI. V gave up 5 bases and J gave up 10 bases; unmatched junction bases: 7. The CDR3: CASSTAGGLEQFF. The DNA of the CDR3 is TGTGCCAGCAGTACCGCAGGGGGCTTAGAGCAGTTCTTC.

The V gene is TRBV18, the J gene TRBJ1-2, with 8 bases fitting TRBD1. V dropped 2 bases and J dropped 0; count of bases not matched to a gene: 5. This CDR3 spans 16 amino acids. CDR1 is KGHSH, CDR2 LQKENI, per germline. The CDR3: CASSPTGQGANYGYTF. DNA for the CDR3: TGTGCCAGCTCACCAACAGGACAGGGAGCTAACTATGGCTACACCTTC. The whole variable domain, remainder taken from reference TRBV18 and TRBJ1-2, is NAGVMQNPRHLVRRRGQEARLRCSPMKGHSHVYWYRQLPEEGLKFMVYLQKENIIDESGMPKERFSAEFPKEGPSILRIQQVVRGDSAAYFCASSPTGQGANYGYTFGSGTRLTVV.

The genes are TRBV7-2 and TRBJ2-1; TRBD2 matches at 10 bases. This CDR3 has 15 amino acids. CDR1 is SGHTA and CDR2 is FQGNSA in the germline V gene. V trimming: 8 bases; J trimming: 2 bases; junction bases outside the gene matches: 6. This CDR3 reads CASRVAGGTYNEQFF. In nucleotides, the CDR3 is TGTGCCAGCCGCGTAGCGGGGGGAACCTACAATGAGCAGTTCTTC.

This rearrangement joins TRBV19 to TRBJ2-1, with D hard to call. CDR1 LNHDA and CDR2 SQIVND come from the germline V gene (reference sequence). The V end lost 2 bases, the J end lost 0 bases, and 8 bases lay between the germline ends. The length of the CDR3 is 15 residues. CDR3 region: CASSIQRLSYNEQFF. DNA for the CDR3: TGTGCCAGTAGTATACAGCGACTCTCCTACAATGAGCAGTTCTTC. The entire variable domain, with the rest obtained from reference TRBV19 and TRBJ2-1, is as follows: DGGITQSPKYLFRKEGQNVTLSCEQNLNHDAMYWYRQDPGQGLRLIYYSQIVNDFQKGDIAEGYSVSREKKESFPLTVTSAQKNPTAFYLCASSIQRLSYNEQFFGPGTRLTVL.

The chain has TRBV7-3 and TRBJ2-7; 7 nucleotides agree with TRBD1. Germline assignment: CDR1 SGHTA and CDR2 FQGTGA. With 1 base clipped from V and 3 bases from J, the junction kept 6 bases outside the gene matches. This CDR3 is built from 15 residues. Here the CDR3 reads CASSLRSGGLYEQYF. The CDR3 DNA sequence: TGTGCCAGCAGCTTAAGGTCAGGGGGTCTCTACGAGCAGTACTTC.

The chain has TRBV11-2 and TRBJ1-4; D perhaps matches TRBD1 (5 bases). With 5 bases removed from V and 4 bases from J, the gap between germline ends came to 11 bases. The CDR3 is 14 residues long. CDR1 is SGHAT, CDR2 FQNNGV, per germline. The CDR3 nucleotides are TGTGCCAGCAGCCCAGGGTCGGTTAATGAAAAACTGTTTTTT. Its translation: CASSPGSVNEKLFF. Filled out from reference TRBV11-2 and TRBJ1-4, the complete variable domain reads EAGVAQSPRYKIIEKRQSVAFWCNPISGHATLYWYQQILGQGPKLLIQFQNNGVVDDSQLPKDRFSAERLKGVDSTLKIQPAKLEDSAVYLCASSPGSVNEKLFFGSGTQLSVL.

This clone was found a few times. The chain is built from TRBV7-9 and TRBJ2-7; the D is unclear. The V end was cut by 1 base, the J end by 9 bases, with 7 bases between. CDR3 length equals 11 residues. Germline assignment: CDR1 SEHNR and CDR2 FQNEAQ (reference sequence). CDR3 region: CASSLDGPQYF. The CDR3 DNA follows: TGTGCCAGCAGCTTAGACGGTCCGCAGTACTTC.

This clone has only a few counts. The rearrangement links TRBV6-5 to TRBJ1-2, with 7 bases identical to TRBD1. In germline, CDR1 is MNHEY, CDR2 SVGAGI. This CDR3 spans 14 amino acids. V trimming: 5 bases; J trimming: 2 bases; junction bases outside the gene matches: 5. The CDR3, as DNA: TGTGCCAGCAGTCCCACAGGGGCCAACTATGGCTACACCTTC. Its protein product is CASSPTGANYGYTF.